This record looks at one T cell receptor beta chain sequence and its context. The antigen is undetermined. Unrecorded immune exposures were likely, despite nominal health at sampling. The entry originates in a study of cytomegalovirus exposure and HLA in healthy donors. Study background: Early release data held 85 million or so unique TCRs from HLA-typed donors.

General observations from the study: In a later analysis, HLA-associated TCR beta chains were more clonally expanded than equally common others.

This CDR3 spans 14 amino acids. The germline V gene encodes CDR1 SGHRS and CDR2 YFSETQ. V was cut by 4 bases and J by 5 bases, with 15 bases left in between. PCR amplification relied on 60 Vbeta primers (plus 13 Jbeta primers). Sequenced by immunoSEQ multiplex PCR; TCRdb stores in-frame clones only, minus some. The data hold 130,000 or so clones, with less than 85% observed a single time. The source is a woman in her 40s in good health and CMV-seropositive. The sample consisted of PBMCs. The chain couples TRBV5-1 to TRBJ2-5; weak D call: TRBD2 (7 bases). The CDR3 is CASSHGLGGETQYF. CDR3 DNA: TGCGCCAGCAGCCACGGACTAGGGGGGGAGACCCAGTACTTC.